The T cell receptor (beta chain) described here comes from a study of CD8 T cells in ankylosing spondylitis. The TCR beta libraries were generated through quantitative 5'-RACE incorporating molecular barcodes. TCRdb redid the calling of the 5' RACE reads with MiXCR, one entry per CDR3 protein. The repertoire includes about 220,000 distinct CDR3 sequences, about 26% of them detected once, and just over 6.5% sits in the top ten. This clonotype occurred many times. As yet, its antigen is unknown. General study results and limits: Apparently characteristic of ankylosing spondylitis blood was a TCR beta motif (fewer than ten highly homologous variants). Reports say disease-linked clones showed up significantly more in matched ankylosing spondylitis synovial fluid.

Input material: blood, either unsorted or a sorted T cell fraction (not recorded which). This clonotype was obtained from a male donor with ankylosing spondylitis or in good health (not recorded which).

This CDR3 reads CASSLDPDRGWGYTF. The CDR3 coding sequence is TGTGCCAGCAGCTTAGACCCGGACAGGGGGTGGGGCTACACCTTC. The chain employs TRBV7-8 and TRBJ1-2; 10 bases fit TRBD1. CDR3 size: 15 residues. CDR1 is SGHVS and CDR2 is FQNEAQ in the germline V gene. V gave up 1 base and J gave up 8 bases; unmatched junction bases: 7.